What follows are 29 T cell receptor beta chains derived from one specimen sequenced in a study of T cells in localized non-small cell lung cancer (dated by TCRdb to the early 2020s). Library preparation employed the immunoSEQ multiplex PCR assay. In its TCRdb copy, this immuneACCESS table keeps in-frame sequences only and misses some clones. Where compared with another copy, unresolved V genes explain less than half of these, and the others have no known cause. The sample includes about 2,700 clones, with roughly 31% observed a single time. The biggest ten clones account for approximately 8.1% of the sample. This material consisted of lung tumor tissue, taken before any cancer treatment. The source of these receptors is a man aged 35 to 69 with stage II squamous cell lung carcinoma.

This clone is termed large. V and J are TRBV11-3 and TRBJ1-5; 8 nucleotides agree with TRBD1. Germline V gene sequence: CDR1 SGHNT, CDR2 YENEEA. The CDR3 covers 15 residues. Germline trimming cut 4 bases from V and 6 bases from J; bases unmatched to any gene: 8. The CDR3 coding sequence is TGTGCCAGCAGCTGGGCAGGGGGCGCTTTTCAGCCCCAGCATTTT. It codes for CASSWAGGAFQPQHF.

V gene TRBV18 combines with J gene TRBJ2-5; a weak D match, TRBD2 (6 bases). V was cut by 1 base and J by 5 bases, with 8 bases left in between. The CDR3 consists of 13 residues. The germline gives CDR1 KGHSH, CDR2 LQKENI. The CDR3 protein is CASSPRGGETQYF. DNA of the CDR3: TGTGCCAGCTCACCACGTGGGGGGGAGACCCAGTACTTC. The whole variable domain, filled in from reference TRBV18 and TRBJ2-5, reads NAGVMQNPRHLVRRRGQEARLRCSPMKGHSHVYWYRQLPEEGLKFMVYLQKENIIDESGMPKERFSAEFPKEGPSILRIQQVVRGDSAAYFCASSPRGGETQYFGPGTRLLVL.

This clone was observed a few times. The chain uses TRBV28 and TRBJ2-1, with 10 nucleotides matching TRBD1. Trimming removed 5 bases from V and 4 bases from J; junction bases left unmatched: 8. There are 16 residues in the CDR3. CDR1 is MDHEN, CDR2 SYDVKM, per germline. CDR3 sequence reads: CASSDTGQGIYNEQFF. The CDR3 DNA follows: TGTGCCAGCAGTGATACGGGACAGGGGATTTACAATGAGCAGTTCTTC.

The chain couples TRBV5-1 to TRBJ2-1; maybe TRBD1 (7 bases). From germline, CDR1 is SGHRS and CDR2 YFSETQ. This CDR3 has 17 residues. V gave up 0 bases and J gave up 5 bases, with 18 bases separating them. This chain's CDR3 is CASSLGWRDSADNEQFF. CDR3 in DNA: TGCGCCAGCAGCTTGGGGTGGAGGGACAGCGCTGACAATGAGCAGTTCTTC.

The CDR3 sequence is CARAHLRDRGSGYTF. In DNA form, the CDR3 reads TGTGCCAGGGCTCACCTTCGGGACAGGGGGTCTGGCTACACCTTC. The gene calls are TRBV9 and TRBJ1-2, with TRBD1 matching 11 bases. This CDR3 comprises 15 residues. Germline CDR1 is SGDLS and CDR2 is YYNGEE. J gave up 7 bases and V 8 bases, and 13 bases lay outside the gene matches.

In nucleotides, the CDR3 is TGCGCCAGCAGCTTGGCAGGCCCAAGCACGAACACCGGGGAGCTGTTTTTT. Its protein product is CASSLAGPSTNTGELFF. The chain links TRBV5-1 to TRBJ2-2; D is unresolved. Germline loops: CDR1 SGHRS, CDR2 YFSETQ. The V end was cut by 0 bases, the J end by 0 bases, with 12 bases between. CDR3 size: 17 residues.

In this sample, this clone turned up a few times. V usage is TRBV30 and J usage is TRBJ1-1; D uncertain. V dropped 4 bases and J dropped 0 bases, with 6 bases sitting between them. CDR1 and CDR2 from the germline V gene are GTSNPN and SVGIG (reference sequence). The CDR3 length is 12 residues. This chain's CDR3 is CAWTHLNTEAFF. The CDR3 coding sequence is TGTGCCTGGACCCATCTGAACACTGAAGCTTTCTTT. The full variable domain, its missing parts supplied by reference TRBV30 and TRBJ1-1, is SQTIHQWPATLVQPVGSPLSLECTVEGTSNPNLYWYRQAAGRGLQLLFYSVGIGQISSEVPQNLSASRPQDRQFILSSKKLLLSDSGFYLCAWTHLNTEAFFGQGTRLTVV.

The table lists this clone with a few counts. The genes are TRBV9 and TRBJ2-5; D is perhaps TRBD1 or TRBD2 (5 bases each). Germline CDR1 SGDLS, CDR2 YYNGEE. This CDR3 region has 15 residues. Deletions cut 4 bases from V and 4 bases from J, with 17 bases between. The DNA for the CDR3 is TGTGCCAGCAGCCCACGGGTCGAGGGGCGAGAGACCCAGTACTTC. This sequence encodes CASSPRVEGRETQYF.

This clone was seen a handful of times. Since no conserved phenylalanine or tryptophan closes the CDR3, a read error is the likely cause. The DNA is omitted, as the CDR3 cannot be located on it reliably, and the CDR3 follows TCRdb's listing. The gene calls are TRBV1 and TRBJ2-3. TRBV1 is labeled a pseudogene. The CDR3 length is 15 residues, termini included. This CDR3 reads CASSQLGGSTDTQYL.

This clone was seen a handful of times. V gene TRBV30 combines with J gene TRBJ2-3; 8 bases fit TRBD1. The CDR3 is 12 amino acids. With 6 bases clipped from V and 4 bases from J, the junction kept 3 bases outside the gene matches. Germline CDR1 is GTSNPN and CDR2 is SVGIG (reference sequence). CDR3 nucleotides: TGTGCCTGCTCGACAGGGGCAGATACGCAGTATTTT. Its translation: CACSTGADTQYF.

The CDR3 DNA reads as TGTGCCAGCAGCCGCAGGGGGAGCTATTCTGGGGCCAACGTCCTGACTTTC. Translating gives CASSRRGSYSGANVLTF. The V call is TRBV14, the J call TRBJ2-6; 7 positions agree with TRBD1. Germline V CDR1 and CDR2: SGHDN, FVKESK. This CDR3 spans 17 amino acids. The V and J ends lost 4 bases and 1 base, in that order; junction bases with no gene match: 7.

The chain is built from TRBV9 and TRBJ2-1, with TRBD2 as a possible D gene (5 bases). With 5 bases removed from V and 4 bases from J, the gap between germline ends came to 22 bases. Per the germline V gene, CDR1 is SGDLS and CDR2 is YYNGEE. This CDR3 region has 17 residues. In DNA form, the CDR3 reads TGTGCCAGCAGTGAAAAACTAGGAGGCCGAGGGTACAATGAGCAGTTCTTC. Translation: CASSEKLGGRGYNEQFF.

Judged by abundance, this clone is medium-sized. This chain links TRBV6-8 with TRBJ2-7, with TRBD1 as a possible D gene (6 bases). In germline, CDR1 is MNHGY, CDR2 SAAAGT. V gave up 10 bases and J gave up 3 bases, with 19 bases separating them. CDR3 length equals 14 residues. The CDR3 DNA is TGTGCCATCCGGAATGGGGAAGGGGGCTACGAGCAGTACTTC. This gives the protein CAIRNGEGGYEQYF.

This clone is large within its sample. For the CDR3, the DNA is TGTGCCAGCAGCGTAGCCGCTAGCGGGCTCTACGAGCAGTACTTC. Translation: CASSVAASGLYEQYF. V is TRBV9 and J is TRBJ2-7; 8 nucleotides align to TRBD2. The CDR3 contains 15 residues. Germline V gene data show CDR1 as SGDLS and CDR2 as YYNGEE. V was clipped by 0 bases and J by 3 bases; unmatched bases: 5.

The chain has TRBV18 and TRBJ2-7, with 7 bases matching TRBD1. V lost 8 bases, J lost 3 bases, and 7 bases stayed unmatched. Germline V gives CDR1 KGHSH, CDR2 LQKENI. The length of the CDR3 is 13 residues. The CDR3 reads CASAMGQHYEQYF. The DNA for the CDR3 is TGTGCCAGCGCCATGGGACAGCACTACGAGCAGTACTTC.

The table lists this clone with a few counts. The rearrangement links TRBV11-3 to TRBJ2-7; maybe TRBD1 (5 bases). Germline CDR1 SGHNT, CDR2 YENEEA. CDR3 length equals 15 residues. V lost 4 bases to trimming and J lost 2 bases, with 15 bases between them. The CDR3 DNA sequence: TGTGCCAGCAGCTCGCAAGCCAAAGGGGCCTACGAGCAGTACTTC. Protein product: CASSSQAKGAYEQYF.

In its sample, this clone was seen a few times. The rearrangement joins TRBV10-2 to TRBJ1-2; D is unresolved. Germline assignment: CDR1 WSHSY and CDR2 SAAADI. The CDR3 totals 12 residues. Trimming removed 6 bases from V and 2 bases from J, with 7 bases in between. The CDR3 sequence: CASRDLNYGYTF. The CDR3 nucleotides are TGCGCCAGCAGAGACTTAAACTATGGCTACACCTTC.

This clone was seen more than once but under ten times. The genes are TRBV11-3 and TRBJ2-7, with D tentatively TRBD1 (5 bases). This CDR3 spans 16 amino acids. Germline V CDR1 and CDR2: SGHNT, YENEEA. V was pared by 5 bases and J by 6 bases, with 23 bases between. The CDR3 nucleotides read TGTGCCAGCAGCCGATACAGGAGTACGGAAAAGGTCGAGCAGTACTTC. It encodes CASSRYRSTEKVEQYF.

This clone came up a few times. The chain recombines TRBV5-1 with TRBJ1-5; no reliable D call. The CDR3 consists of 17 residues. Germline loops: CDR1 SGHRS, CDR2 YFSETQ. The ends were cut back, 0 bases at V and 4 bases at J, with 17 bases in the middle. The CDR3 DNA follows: TGCGCCAGCAGCTTGGGCTACGGACGCTTTAGAAATCAGCCCCAGCATTTT. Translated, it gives CASSLGYGRFRNQPQHF. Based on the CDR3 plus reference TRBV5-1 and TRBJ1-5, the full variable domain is KAGVTQTPRYLIKTRGQQVTLSCSPISGHRSVSWYQQTPGQGLQFLFEYFSETQRNKGNFPGRFSGRQFSNSRSEMNVSTLELGDSALYLCASSLGYGRFRNQPQHFGDGTRLSIL.

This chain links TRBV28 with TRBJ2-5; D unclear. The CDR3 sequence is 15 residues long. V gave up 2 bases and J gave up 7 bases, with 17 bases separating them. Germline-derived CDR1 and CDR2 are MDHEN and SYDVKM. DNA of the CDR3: TGTGCCAGCAGTTTAATGGCAGGCTTCGATGCGACCCAGTACTTC. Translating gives CASSLMAGFDATQYF.

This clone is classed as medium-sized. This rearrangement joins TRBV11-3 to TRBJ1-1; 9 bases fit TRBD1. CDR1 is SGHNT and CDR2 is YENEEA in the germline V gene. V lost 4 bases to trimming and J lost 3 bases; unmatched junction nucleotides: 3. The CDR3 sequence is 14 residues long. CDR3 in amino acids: CASSSGQGYTEAFF. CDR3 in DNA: TGTGCCAGCAGCTCGGGACAGGGTTACACTGAAGCTTTCTTT.

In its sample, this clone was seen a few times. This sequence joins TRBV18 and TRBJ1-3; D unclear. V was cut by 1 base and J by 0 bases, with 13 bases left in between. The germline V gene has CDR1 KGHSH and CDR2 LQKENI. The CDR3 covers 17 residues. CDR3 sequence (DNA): TGTGCCAGCTCACCACAACCGGACGGACTCTCTGGAAACACCATATATTTT. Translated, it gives CASSPQPDGLSGNTIYF.

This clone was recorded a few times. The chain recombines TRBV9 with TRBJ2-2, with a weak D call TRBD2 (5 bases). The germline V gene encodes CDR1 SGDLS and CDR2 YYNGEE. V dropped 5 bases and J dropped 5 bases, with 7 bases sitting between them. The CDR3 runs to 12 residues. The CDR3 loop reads CASSDYTGELFF. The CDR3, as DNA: TGTGCCAGCAGTGACTATACCGGGGAGCTGTTTTTT. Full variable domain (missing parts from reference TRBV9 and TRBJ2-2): DSGVTQTPKHLITATGQRVTLRCSPRSGDLSVYWYQQSLDQGLQFLIQYYNGEERAKGNILERFSAQQFPDLHSELNLSSLELGDSALYFCASSDYTGELFFGEGSRLTVL.

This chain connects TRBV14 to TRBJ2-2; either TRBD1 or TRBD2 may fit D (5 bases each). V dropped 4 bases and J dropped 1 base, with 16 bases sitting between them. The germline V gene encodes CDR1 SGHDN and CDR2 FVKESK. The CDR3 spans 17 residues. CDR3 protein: CASSLNPGTQNTGELFF. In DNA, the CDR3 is TGTGCCAGCAGCCTAAATCCCGGGACCCAGAACACCGGGGAGCTGTTTTTT.

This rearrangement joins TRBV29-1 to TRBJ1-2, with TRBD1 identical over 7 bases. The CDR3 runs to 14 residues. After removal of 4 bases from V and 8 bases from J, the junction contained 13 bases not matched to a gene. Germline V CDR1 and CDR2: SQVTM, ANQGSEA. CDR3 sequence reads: CSVGEGASLWGYTF. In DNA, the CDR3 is TGCAGCGTTGGGGAGGGGGCGTCGTTATGGGGCTACACCTTC.

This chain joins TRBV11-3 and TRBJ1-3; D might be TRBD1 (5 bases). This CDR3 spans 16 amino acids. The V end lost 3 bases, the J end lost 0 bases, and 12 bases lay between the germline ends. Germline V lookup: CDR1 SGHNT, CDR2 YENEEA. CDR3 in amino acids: CASSLNVGDSGNTIYF. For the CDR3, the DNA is TGTGCCAGCAGCTTGAACGTAGGGGACTCTGGAAACACCATATATTTT. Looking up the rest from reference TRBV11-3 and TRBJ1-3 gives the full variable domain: EAGVVQSPRYKIIEKKQPVAFWCNPISGHNTLYWYLQNLGQGPELLIRYENEEAVDDSQLPKDRFSAERLKGVDSTLKIQPAELGDSAVYLCASSLNVGDSGNTIYFGEGSWLTVV.

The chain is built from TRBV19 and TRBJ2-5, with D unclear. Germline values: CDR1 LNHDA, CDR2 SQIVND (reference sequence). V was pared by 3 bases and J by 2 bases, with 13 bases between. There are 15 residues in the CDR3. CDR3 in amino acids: CASSIGASKQETQYF. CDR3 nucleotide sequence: TGTGCCAGTAGTATTGGAGCATCGAAACAAGAGACCCAGTACTTC.

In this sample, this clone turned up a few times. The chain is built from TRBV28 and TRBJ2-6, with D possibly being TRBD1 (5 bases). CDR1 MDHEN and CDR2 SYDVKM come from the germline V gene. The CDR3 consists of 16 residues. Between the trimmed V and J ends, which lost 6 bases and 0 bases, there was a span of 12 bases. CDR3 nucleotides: TGTGCCAGCAGCATTTACAGGAGCTCTGGGGCCAACGTCCTGACTTTC. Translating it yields CASSIYRSSGANVLTF.

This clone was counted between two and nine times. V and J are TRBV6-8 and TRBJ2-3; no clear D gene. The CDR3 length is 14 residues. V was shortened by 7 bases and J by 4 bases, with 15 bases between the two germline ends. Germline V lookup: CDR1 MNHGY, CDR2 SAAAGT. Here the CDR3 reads CASKFRPVADTQYF. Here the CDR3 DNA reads TGTGCCAGCAAGTTCAGGCCGGTGGCAGATACGCAGTATTTT.